This T cell receptor (beta chain) is drawn from a study of CD8+ T cells in alopecia areata. Study as a whole: Among treated patients, oral tofacitinib was administered at 5 to 10 mg twice daily.

cDNA prepared by RNA extraction and subsequent reverse transcription served as the template for sequencing. Sequenced by immunoSEQ multiplex PCR; TCRdb stores in-frame clones only, minus some. The table includes fewer than 250,000 clones, roughly three fifths detected once. With regard to this clone: Its specificity is unknown.

Treatment indicated: oral pan-JAK inhibitor, 5-10 mg twice daily. Broader study findings: With tofacitinib ongoing, many expanded lesional clones persisted in both scalp and blood. Scalp lesions, especially in alopecia totalis/universalis, had higher clonality than normal scalp.

This CDR3 spans 15 amino acids. The ends lost 4 bases at V and 5 bases at J; junction bases unmatched: 11. The germline gives CDR1 SQVTM, CDR2 ANQGSEA. The receptor's source is a human donor with alopecia areata. The material sequenced was CD4+ T cells sorted from blood, taken between weeks 47 and 50, from a patient treated with tofacitinib. The gene calls are TRBV29-1 and TRBJ2-1; 7 bases line up with TRBD2. The CDR3 sequence is CSVAGRLAVDNEQFF. DNA for the CDR3: TGCAGCGTTGCAGGGAGGCTAGCGGTCGACAATGAGCAGTTCTTC.